This T cell receptor (beta chain) was identified during a study of blood T cells in healthy people across ages. It was with a sample-barcoded 5' primer and a J-beta primer mix that a second PCR of roughly 7 to 11 cycles was run. TCRdb used MiXCR to reprocess the 5' RACE reads, holding one entry per CDR3 protein. The sample lists under 1,000,000 distinct CDR3 sequences, 35% to 50% occurring once. Sequenced: blood. This clonotype originated in an elderly man in good health.

The CDR3 region is CASSQEFRNPEQFF. The CDR3 DNA sequence: TGTGCCAGCAGCCAAGAATTCCGCAATCCTGAGCAGTTCTTC. The V and J genes are TRBV14 and TRBJ2-1; D is ambiguous. This CDR3 contains 14 residues. The V and J ends lost 0 bases and 9 bases respectively, with 12 bases between them. The germline CDR1 and CDR2 sequences are SGHDN and FVKESK.